Below, one T cell receptor beta chain is given with its context. This specimen comes from a study of blood T cell repertoires in COVID-19. Study summary: COVID-19 samples collected from the United States, Italy and Spain covered acute and convalescent phases. T cells, B-cell-depleted T cells, or PBMCs supplied cDNA or gDNA.

Some clones are missing from TCRdb's copy, which holds only in-frame ones; the method was immunoSEQ multiplex PCR. The sample lists 300,000 to 350,000 clones; around nine tenths were seen once. The CDR3 is made up of 14 amino acids. Germline CDR1 and CDR2: MNHEY and SMNVEV (reference sequence). V lost 4 bases to trimming and J lost 3 bases, with 12 bases between them. The sample taken for sequencing was peripheral blood. The TCR was taken from a woman aged 18-29 years who had recovered from COVID-19. The chain has TRBV27 and TRBJ1-1, with no clear D. The DNA of the CDR3 is TGTGCCAGCAGTTCCACGGGTTTCGACACTGAAGCTTTCTTT. Protein sequence: CASSSTGFDTEAFF.